This T cell receptor beta chain was identified during a study of blood T cell repertoires in COVID-19. Overall study context: Acute and convalescent COVID-19 specimens originated in the United States, Italy and Spain. Sources were T cells, B-cell-depleted T cells, or PBMCs; the material itself was cDNA or gDNA.

Authors' processing steps: Amplification with reference gene primers provided the estimates of nucleated cell counts. Produced via immunoSEQ multiplex PCR; TCRdb's table is partial and in-frame only. V, J and clone size are taken as reported in that table, and D and trimming were inferred from the DNA itself. The sample shows roughly 100,000 clones, about 75% of them seen only once. V lost 7 bases, J lost 0 bases, and 10 bases lay in between. The CDR3 sequence is 13 residues long. The germline V gene has CDR1 SQVTM and CDR2 ANQGSEA. This TCR was recovered from a woman in her 70s with acute or convalescent COVID-19. V and J are TRBV29-1 and TRBJ1-3, with D perhaps TRBD1 (5 bases). The source material was peripheral blood. The CDR3 coding sequence is TGCAGCGCCTCAGGGTTCTCTGGAAACACCATATATTTT. Translated, it gives CSASGFSGNTIYF.